Listed below are T cell receptor beta chains from one sample, sequenced in a study of blood T cell repertoires in COVID-19. Clones were sequenced by immunoSEQ multiplex PCR, and TCRdb holds only the in-frame ones, with some missing. The repertoire holds roughly 370,000 clones, with around nine tenths as singletons. The specimen was PBMCs or T cells enriched from blood (not recorded which). These receptors all come from a woman aged 50 to 60 who had recovered from COVID-19. The CDR3 runs from the conserved cysteine through the conserved F or W. A D gene is named only where the DNA matches it firmly. Clone size is shown for a subset of rows, as once, few, many or a class of expanded clone.

v_gene,d_gene,j_gene,abundance,CDR3nt,CDR3aa
TRBV28,TRBD1,TRBJ1-4,NA,TGTGCCAGCAACCTGGGGGGGACAGGGGGTGGAAAACTGTTTTTT,CASNLGGTGGGKLFF
TRBV5-1,NA,TRBJ1-4,NA,TGCGCCAGCAGCCTGGGACGGGCAACTAATGAAAAACTGTTTTTT,CASSLGRATNEKLFF
TRBV29-1,NA,TRBJ1-1,NA,TGCAGCGTGGAACAGGTACTCATGAACACTGAAGCTTTCTTT,CSVEQVLMNTEAFF
TRBV18,TRBD1,TRBJ1-2,NA,TGTGCCAGCTCAACCGGGACAGGGGGCCTCAGCTCCTATGGCTACACCTTC,CASSTGTGGLSSYGYTF
TRBV25-1,NA,TRBJ1-4,NA,TGTGCCAGCAGTCAAACGGGATTTAATGAAAAACTGTTTTTT,CASSQTGFNEKLFF
TRBV5-4,TRBD1,TRBJ2-7,NA,TGTGCCAGCAGCTTAGCCGGGACAGCCTCCTACGAGCAGTACTTC,CASSLAGTASYEQYF
TRBV7-8,TRBD1,TRBJ2-2,NA,TGTGCCAGCACACTGACCCCGAATCCGGACAGGGTGAACACCGGGGAGCTGTTTTTT,CASTLTPNPDRVNTGELFF
TRBV5-1,TRBD1,TRBJ1-1,NA,TGCGCCAGCAGATGGGAGACAGGGCTGAACACTGAAGCTTTCTTT,CASRWETGLNTEAFF
TRBV5-6,NA,TRBJ2-7,NA,TGTGCCAGCAGCTCGACCGGGTACGAGCAGTACTTC,CASSSTGYEQYF
TRBV27,TRBD1,TRBJ1-2,NA,TGTGCCAGCAGTCTCCGGGACAGGGGCTTTGGCTACACCTTC,CASSLRDRGFGYTF
TRBV9,TRBD1,TRBJ1-3,NA,TGTGCCAGCAGCCCTCCGCAGGGGGCGCTTAGAAACACCATATATTTT,CASSPPQGALRNTIYF
TRBV29-1,NA,TRBJ2-7,once,TGCAGCGTTGTGAAGCCTTCATCCTACGAGCAGTACTTC,CSVVKPSSYEQYF
TRBV6-5,NA,TRBJ1-2,NA,TGTGCCAGCAGTTACTCCTCCTATGGCTACACCTTC,CASSYSSYGYTF
TRBV19,NA,TRBJ1-4,NA,TGTGCCAGTAGTAGCCGACAATTT,CASSSRQF
TRBV29-1,TRBD1,TRBJ1-5,NA,TGCAGCGCACTGCTCGACAGGGGAGGGAATCAGCCCCAGCATTTT,CSALLDRGGNQPQHF
TRBV7-2,NA,TRBJ1-5,NA,TGTGCCAGCAGCTTAGATGCGACACCTTTTAGCAATCAGCCCCAGCATTTT,CASSLDATPFSNQPQHF
TRBV7-3,TRBD1,TRBJ2-7,NA,TGTGCCAGCAGCGAAGACAGGGGTCCCTACGAGCAGTACTTC,CASSEDRGPYEQYF
TRBV13,TRBD2,TRBJ2-7,few,TGTGCCAGCAGCTTAGCGGCTAGCGGGGATTACGAGCAGTACTTC,CASSLAASGDYEQYF
TRBV30,NA,TRBJ2-1,NA,TGTGCCTGGAGCTTAGACAGAGACAATGAGCAGTTCTTC,CAWSLDRDNEQFF
TRBV19,TRBD2,TRBJ2-4,NA,TGTGCCAGTCGAGTACGGGGGGGCATTAACATTCAGTACTTC,CASRVRGGINIQYF
TRBV27,NA,TRBJ2-1,NA,TGTGCCAGCAGTTTGGGGTTCCCGGGGGAGAATGAGCAGTTCTTC,CASSLGFPGENEQFF
TRBV7-2,TRBD1,TRBJ1-3,NA,TGTGCCACCAATGGGGAGACAGGGGCTGGAAACACCATATATTTT,CATNGETGAGNTIYF
TRBV30,TRBD1,TRBJ1-1,NA,TGTGCCTGGACCAAACAGGGGGCGACTGAAGCTTTCTTT,CAWTKQGATEAFF
TRBV18,NA,TRBJ2-6,NA,TGTGCCAGCTCACGGCCCTCTGGGGCCAACGTCCTGACTTTC,CASSRPSGANVLTF
TRBV10-3,TRBD1,TRBJ2-3,NA,TGTGCCACGACAGGGGGCGCGAGGACAGATACGCAGTATTTT,CATTGGARTDTQYF
TRBV15,NA,TRBJ1-3,NA,TGTGCCACCAGCAGAGATTATGGGGCCGGAAACACCATATATTTT,CATSRDYGAGNTIYF
TRBV7-9,NA,TRBJ1-5,NA,TGTGCCAGCAGCCAGGGACAAGGTAGACAGCCCCAGCATTTT,CASSQGQGRQPQHF
TRBV18,NA,TRBJ1-3,NA,TGTGCCAGCTCAAGCACACAGGGCGTTTATAGTGGAAACACCATATATTTT,CASSSTQGVYSGNTIYF
TRBV4-1,NA,TRBJ1-3,NA,TGCGCCAGCAGCCAAGGTGCGCGGGAGAACACCATATATTTT,CASSQGARENTIYF
TRBV4-3,NA,TRBJ1-2,NA,TGCGCCAGCAGCCAAGATTCCTTTGGCTACACCTTC,CASSQDSFGYTF
TRBV10-3,TRBD1,TRBJ1-2,once,TGTGCCATCACCCAGACAGGGGACTATGGCTACACCTTC,CAITQTGDYGYTF
TRBV13,NA,TRBJ1-1,NA,TGTGCCAGCATCGAACGAAACTTTAACACTGAAGCTTTCTTT,CASIERNFNTEAFF
TRBV23-1,TRBD2,TRBJ2-7,NA,TGCGCCAGCAGTCAATCGGAGCGGGGCACCTACGAGCAGTACTTC,CASSQSERGTYEQYF
TRBV30,NA,TRBJ2-2,NA,TGTGCCTGGAAGGGGCAGGCGAACACCGGGGAGCTGTTTTTT,CAWKGQANTGELFF
TRBV18,NA,TRBJ1-1,NA,TGTGCCAGCTCAGCATCCGGGGGGGGCAACACTGAAGCTTTCTTT,CASSASGGGNTEAFF
TRBV12-5,TRBD1,TRBJ1-6,NA,TGTGCTAGTGGGACCGGGACAGGGAATTCACCCCTCCACTTT,CASGTGTGNSPLHF
TRBV6-2/TRBV6-3,TRBD1,TRBJ2-4,NA,TGTGCCAGCAGTAAGGACAGGGAAAACATTCAGTACTTC,CASSKDRENIQYF
TRBV4-3,NA,TRBJ2-7,NA,TGCGCCAGCAGCTCCCAACTAGTTTACGAGCAGTACTTC,CASSSQLVYEQYF
TRBV2,NA,TRBJ1-1,NA,TGTGCCAGCAGGGGACAAATAGTGAACACTGAAGCTTTCTTT,CASRGQIVNTEAFF
TRBV4-1,TRBD1,TRBJ2-2,NA,TGCGCCAGCAGCAAAGACCATACGGGACAGGGGGCCGGGGAGCTGTTTTTT,CASSKDHTGQGAGELFF
TRBV2,NA,TRBJ1-2,NA,TGTGCCAGCAGTATAACAGGGAATGGCTACACCTTC,CASSITGNGYTF
TRBV12-5,TRBD1,TRBJ2-5,NA,TGTGCTAGTGGTTTGAACGACATGGCCCGGGACAGTTTATTTGTGGAGACCCAGTACTTC,CASGLNDMARDSLFVETQYF
TRBV5-3,NA,TRBJ1-1,NA,TGTGCCAGAAGCTCCGGGGCCAGGGGATATATGAACACTGAAGCTTTCTTT,CARSSGARGYMNTEAFF
TRBV30,NA,TRBJ1-2,once,TGTGCCTGGAGTGTACGATGGGGCGAGGGCTACACCTTC,CAWSVRWGEGYTF
TRBV27,NA,TRBJ2-2,NA,TGTGCCAGCAGTAAGACAGGGGGGCTAGCGGGGGCCCAAACCGGGGAGCTGTTTTTT,CASSKTGGLAGAQTGELFF
TRBV2,NA,TRBJ1-4,NA,TGTGCCAGCCAGGAGGGAATTGAAAAACTGTTTTTT,CASQEGIEKLFF
TRBV13,TRBD1,TRBJ1-1,NA,TGTGCCAGCAGCTTATTGGGACAGCACACTGAAGCTTTCTTT,CASSLLGQHTEAFF
TRBV4-1,NA,TRBJ2-7,NA,TGCGCCAGCGGCGCGGTGTTTTCCTACGAGCAGTACTTC,CASGAVFSYEQYF
TRBV6-5,TRBD2,TRBJ2-7,NA,TGTGCCAGCCAACCTCGACTAGCGGGGGAAGTCGAGCAGTACTTC,CASQPRLAGEVEQYF
TRBV28,TRBD1,TRBJ1-1,NA,TGTGCCAGCAGTTCCTTTAAGACAGGGGACACTGAAGCTTTCTTT,CASSSFKTGDTEAFF
TRBV6-5,NA,TRBJ1-2,NA,TGTGCCAGCAATGGACAAGCTAACTATGGCTACACCTTC,CASNGQANYGYTF
TRBV9,NA,TRBJ2-3,NA,TGTGCCAGCAGCTACACTAATGGAGGTGACACAGATACGCAGTATTTT,CASSYTNGGDTDTQYF
TRBV3-1/TRBV3-2,TRBD1,TRBJ2-2,NA,TGTGCCAGCAGCGAGACAGGGATCACCGGGGAGCTGTTTTTT,CASSETGITGELFF
TRBV4-2,TRBD1,TRBJ1-1,NA,TGTGCCAGCAGCCAAGGACAGGGGGCTGACTTGTCTGAAGCTTTCTTT,CASSQGQGADLSEAFF
TRBV28,TRBD2,TRBJ2-3,NA,TGTGCCAGCAGTTTCAGTAGCGGGGGGGCCAGCACAGATACGCAGTATTTT,CASSFSSGGASTDTQYF
TRBV7-2,NA,TRBJ2-3,NA,TGTGCCAGCAGCTTGAGCCATACAGATACGCAGTATTTT,CASSLSHTDTQYF